A selection of T cell receptor beta chains follows, all from one sample in a study of molecular identifiers for immune sequencing clone quantification. TCRdb ran MiXCR on the PCR reads and lists one entry per CDR3 protein. The table has about 500,000 distinct CDR3 sequences, around a fifth seen once. Sequenced sample: naive CD8+ T cells from blood, with Jurkat cell RNA spiked in. These receptors all come from a human donor in good health. Some libraries in this study had Jurkat cell RNA spiked in. Both conserved end residues are part of each CDR3. A D gene is named only where the DNA matches it firmly. Some rows have no size entry. The others give once, few or many, or a class for an expanded clone.

size: .; J: TRBJ2-2; V: TRBV27; D: .; CDR3: CASSFPGATGELFF; DNA: TGTGCCAGCAGTTTCCCAGGGGCAACCGGGGAGCTGTTTTTT
size: many; J: TRBJ1-6; V: TRBV20-1; D: .; CDR3: CSVRRRDNSPLHF; DNA: TGCAGCGTAAGGAGGAGAGATAATTCACCCCTCCACTTT
size: .; J: TRBJ2-7; V: TRBV30; D: TRBD2; CDR3: CAWAGGLAGNEQYF; DNA: TGTGCCTGGGCCGGAGGACTAGCGGGGAACGAGCAGTACTTC
size: few; J: TRBJ1-1; V: TRBV19; D: .; CDR3: CASSNTNTEAFF; DNA: TGTGCCAGTAGTAATACTAACACTGAAGCTTTCTTT
size: .; J: TRBJ2-7; V: TRBV27; D: .; CDR3: CVSRLTYEQYF; DNA: TGTGTCAGCCGGCTTACCTACGAGCAGTACTTC
size: .; J: TRBJ2-5; V: TRBV6-2/TRBV6-3; D: .; CDR3: CASSSVYYQETQYF; DNA: TGTGCCAGCAGCTCAGTATACTACCAAGAGACCCAGTACTTC
size: many; J: TRBJ2-7; V: TRBV30; D: .; CDR3: CAWSGGPRSEQYF; DNA: TGTGCCTGGAGTGGGGGACCGAGGTCCGAGCAGTACTTC
size: .; J: TRBJ2-5; V: TRBV13; D: TRBD2; CDR3: CASSLWGSGTQETQYF; DNA: TGTGCCAGCAGCTTATGGGGTAGCGGGACCCAAGAGACCCAGTACTTC
size: many; J: TRBJ1-2; V: TRBV7-9; D: .; CDR3: CASSSATANYGYTF; DNA: TGTGCCAGCAGCTCCGCGACAGCAAACTATGGCTACACCTTC
size: many; J: TRBJ2-1; V: TRBV2; D: TRBD1; CDR3: CASSDLGQGVHEQFF; DNA: TGTGCCAGCAGTGATCTGGGACAGGGGGTCCATGAGCAGTTCTTC
size: .; J: TRBJ1-2; V: TRBV29-1; D: .; CDR3: CSGRDIYGYTF; DNA: TGCAGCGGGAGGGACATCTATGGCTACACCTTC
size: few; J: TRBJ2-3; V: TRBV27; D: .; CDR3: CASSLPMAERTDTQYF; DNA: TGTGCCAGCAGTTTGCCGATGGCGGAGCGCACAGATACGCAGTATTTT
size: .; J: TRBJ2-1; V: TRBV11-3; D: .; CDR3: CASSGGNDNEQFF; DNA: TGTGCCAGCAGTGGCGGGAACGACAATGAGCAGTTCTTC
size: many; J: TRBJ2-6; V: TRBV23-1; D: .; CDR3: CASSQEGSSGANVLTF; DNA: TGCGCCAGCAGTCAAGAGGGGAGCTCTGGGGCCAACGTCCTGACTTTC
size: many; J: TRBJ1-1; V: TRBV6-5; D: .; CDR3: CASSSGTEAFF; DNA: TGTGCCAGCAGTAGTGGCACTGAAGCTTTCTTT
size: many; J: TRBJ2-7; V: TRBV20-1; D: .; CDR3: CSARDKTSASYEQYF; DNA: TGCAGTGCTAGAGATAAGACCAGCGCCTCCTACGAGCAGTACTTC
size: many; J: TRBJ1-5; V: TRBV10-3; D: .; CDR3: CAISESWSGTGQPQHF; DNA: TGTGCCATCAGTGAGTCGTGGTCCGGAACGGGACAGCCCCAGCATTTT